This record concerns one T cell receptor beta chain sequence. Antigen specificity is unknown. These data originate in a study of CD8 T cells in ankylosing spondylitis. This CDR3 is built from 16 residues. V lost 0 bases to trimming and J lost 4 bases, with 15 bases between them. CDR1 is MNHEY and CDR2 is SVGAGI in the germline V gene. Findings and caveats of the study: CD8+ disease-linked clones were present at relatively low frequencies in blood.

In making TCR beta libraries, quantitative 5'-RACE with molecular barcodes was used. TCRdb re-called the 5' RACE reads through MiXCR, storing one row per CDR3 protein. The repertoire holds 300,000 to 350,000 distinct CDR3 sequences, with 20% as singletons. The source is a female donor with ankylosing spondylitis or in good health (not recorded which). The chain recombines TRBV6-5 with TRBJ1-1; a possible D gene is TRBD1 (5 bases). Sequenced material: blood, either unsorted or a sorted T cell fraction (not recorded which). CDR3 loop: CASSYSFGAQGTEAFF. The CDR3 nucleotides are TGTGCCAGCAGTTACTCTTTTGGGGCCCAGGGCACTGAAGCTTTCTTT.